This T cell receptor (beta chain) was captured by sequencing in a study of blood T cell repertoires in COVID-19. This table comes from immunoSEQ multiplex PCR, and its TCRdb copy is limited to in-frame clones, with some not included. This table holds about 75,000 clones, 80% to 90% found once. Deletions cut 4 bases from V and 13 bases from J, with 17 bases between. Germline V gene data show CDR1 as LGHDT and CDR2 as YNNKEL (reference sequence). This CDR3 comprises 13 residues. Specimen: peripheral blood. The chain joins TRBV3-1 (or the pseudogene TRBV3-2) to TRBJ1-5, with D possibly being TRBD1 (6 bases). The sequence came from a woman in her forties or fifties with acute or convalescent COVID-19. This CDR3 reads CASSLENEGGQHF. CDR3 coding DNA: TGTGCCAGCAGCCTCGAGAATGAGGGGGGGCAGCATTTT.